The clone carrying this T cell receptor beta chain came up many times. Antigen unknown. TCRdb re-analysed the reads in MiXCR, keeping a single row per CDR3 protein. The sample carries approximately 500,000 distinct CDR3 sequences, about 11% recorded once. This sample stems from a study of T cell repertoires in cytomegalovirus infection. Study summary: Shared public TCR beta signatures pointed to both CMV infection and a matching HLA type.

V lost 6 bases and J lost 0, with 16 bases in between. Germline V CDR1 and CDR2: SGHDT, YYEEEE. The CDR3 extends over 16 amino acids. Study-level results: Carriers of CMV and the relevant HLA type were discriminated by public TCR beta frequency.

V usage is TRBV5-6 and J usage is TRBJ2-4; D could derive from TRBD1 or TRBD2 (5 bases each). Specimen: PBMCs. The receptor's source is a human donor in good health (CMV status not recorded). Some clones in this sample may be carry-over from other donors' samples. The CDR3 bases are TGTGCCAGCACCCGGTCCGGGGACCTAGCCAAAAACATTCAGTACTTC. It codes for CASTRSGDLAKNIQYF.